The rows below give T cell receptor beta chains drawn from one sample of a study of blood T cell repertoires in COVID-19. Data came from immunoSEQ multiplex PCR; TCRdb stores just in-frame clones and leaves some out. The table shows more than 110,000 clones, with about 84% occurring only once. Input material: peripheral blood. These receptors all stem from a woman of 80 years or more in a cohort sampled during active or convalescent COVID-19. Both conserved end residues are part of each CDR3. D genes are given only for firm matches. Not all rows give a size; the values are once, few, many and, for expanded clones, a class.

D	size	V	J	DNA	CDR3
NA	NA	TRBV19	TRBJ1-2	TGTGCCAGTAGTATAAAGGGAGAGATCTATGGCTACACCTTC	CASSIKGEIYGYTF
NA	NA	TRBV6-5	TRBJ2-1	TGTGCCAGCAGGCTGAGCTCCTACAATGAGCAGTTCTTC	CASRLSSYNEQFF
NA	NA	TRBV5-1	TRBJ2-1	TGCGCCAGCAGCTGGGCAGGGAACAATGAGCAGTTCTTC	CASSWAGNNEQFF
NA	NA	TRBV5-5	TRBJ2-4	TGTGCCAGCAGCTTGTCGTCAGGATTAGCCAAAAACATTCAGTACTTC	CASSLSSGLAKNIQYF
NA	NA	TRBV4-2	TRBJ2-3	TGTGCCAGCAGCCAAGCCCACCTGGCTAGCGGCACAGATACGCAGTATTTT	CASSQAHLASGTDTQYF
NA	NA	TRBV30	TRBJ2-7	TGTGCCTGGACAGGGAAGGCATACGAGCAGTACTTC	CAWTGKAYEQYF
NA	NA	TRBV6-5	TRBJ1-5	TGTGCCAGCAGCAGGGTCAGCAATCAGCCCCAGCATTTT	CASSRVSNQPQHF
TRBD2	NA	TRBV7-3	TRBJ2-1	TGTGCCAGCAGCTTAACAGGTAGCGGGGGGTACAATGAGCAGTTCTTC	CASSLTGSGGYNEQFF
TRBD1	NA	TRBV18	TRBJ1-6	TGTGCCAGCTCACCCCCCCAGGGGGGCAATAATTCACCCCTCCACTTT	CASSPPQGGNNSPLHF
NA	NA	TRBV5-4	TRBJ1-1	TGTGCCAGCAGCTCGGGAGGAGGAGTTATGGACACTGAAGCTTTCTTT	CASSSGGGVMDTEAFF
TRBD1	NA	TRBV7-2	TRBJ2-3	TGTGCCAGCAGCCCCAGGGGGTTCCAAGATACGCAGTATTTT	CASSPRGFQDTQYF
NA	NA	TRBV6-4	TRBJ2-3	TGTGCCAGCAGTGCAGTAGAGGCAGATACGCAGTATTTT	CASSAVEADTQYF
NA	few	TRBV7-8	TRBJ2-1	TGTGCCAGCAGCCCCTACCGCGATGAGCAGTTCTTC	CASSPYRDEQFF
TRBD1	NA	TRBV19	TRBJ1-2	TGTGCCAGCAGGGGGAACTATGGCTACACCTTC	CASRGNYGYTF
NA	NA	TRBV4-3	TRBJ1-6	TGCGCCAGCAGCCGACAGGTTGGGGATAATTCACCCCTCCACTTT	CASSRQVGDNSPLHF
NA	NA	TRBV18	TRBJ1-4	TGTGCCAGCTCACCGTCGCAGGGAACTAATGAAAAACTGTTTTTT	CASSPSQGTNEKLFF
NA	once	TRBV13	TRBJ1-2	TGTGCCAGCAGCTCACAACACAGGGAGGGCTACACCTTC	CASSSQHREGYTF
NA	NA	TRBV9	TRBJ1-1	TGTGCCAGCAGCCCTCGCCAACTAACAATGAACACTGAAGCTTTCTTT	CASSPRQLTMNTEAFF
TRBD2	once	TRBV6-4	TRBJ2-3	TGTGCCAGCAGTGAAACTAGCGGGGGGGCAGATACGCAGTATTTT	CASSETSGGADTQYF
NA	once	TRBV5-4	TRBJ2-3	TGTGCCAGCAGCTTGAAAACGGGAACAGATACGCAGTATTTT	CASSLKTGTDTQYF
NA	once	TRBV30	TRBJ1-5	TGTGCCTGGAGTTTGAACAGGCAACAGCCCCAGCATTTT	CAWSLNRQQPQHF
NA	NA	TRBV5-1	TRBJ2-4	TGCGCCAGCACCCTGACGGGGGGCCTCCTGGGTGAAAACATTCAGTACTTC	CASTLTGGLLGENIQYF
NA	NA	TRBV6-5	TRBJ1-1	TGTGCCAGCAGTTTTCCTTTCAGTTTGAACACTGAAGCTTTCTTT	CASSFPFSLNTEAFF
TRBD1	NA	TRBV5-1	TRBJ2-4	TGCGCCAGCAGCCCACCAGGGGGAACGGACATTCAGTACTTC	CASSPPGGTDIQYF
NA	NA	TRBV7-3	TRBJ1-2	TGTGCCAGCAGCTTCTCGACAGAACTTCCGTCTGGCTACACCTTC	CASSFSTELPSGYTF
NA	NA	TRBV5-6	TRBJ1-2	TGTGCCAGCAGCTTACGACGGACAGCCACACCATCCTATGGCTACACCTTC	CASSLRRTATPSYGYTF
NA	few	TRBV27	TRBJ1-2	TGTGCCAGCAGTTTAACGGGGGGCGGGATCTATGGCTACACCTTC	CASSLTGGGIYGYTF
TRBD1	NA	TRBV30	TRBJ2-7	TGTGCCTGGAGTGTATTAACAGGGGGTCAGGAGCAGTACTTC	CAWSVLTGGQEQYF
TRBD2	few	TRBV6-2/TRBV6-3	TRBJ2-2	TGTGCCAGCAGTGCCGCCCGGGCGGGGGGGCGTCTTGTCGGGGAGCTGTTTTTT	CASSAARAGGRLVGELFF
NA	NA	TRBV4-1	TRBJ1-5	TGCGCCAGCAGCTTCACTGCGCTCAATCAGCCCCAGCATTTT	CASSFTALNQPQHF
NA	few	TRBV28	TRBJ2-6	TGTGCCGCGTCCTACTCCTCTGGGGCCAACGTCCTGACTTTC	CAASYSSGANVLTF
NA	NA	TRBV10-3	TRBJ1-2	TGTGCCATCAGTGAGTCGGGGGGCTATGGCTACACCTTC	CAISESGGYGYTF
NA	NA	TRBV24-1	TRBJ2-5	TGTGCCACCAGTGATTGGAGGGGGGGGGAGACCCAGTACTTC	CATSDWRGGETQYF
NA	NA	TRBV12-3/TRBV12-4	TRBJ1-2	TGTGCCAGCAGTTTATCCGAGGATGGCTACACCTTC	CASSLSEDGYTF
NA	once	TRBV7-2	TRBJ2-7	TGTGCCAGCAGCTTAGTTCTGGGCAGCTCCTACGAGCAGTACTTC	CASSLVLGSSYEQYF
NA	NA	TRBV6-5	TRBJ1-4	TGTGCCAGCAGTACCTCAGACAGGAAACTGTTTTTT	CASSTSDRKLFF